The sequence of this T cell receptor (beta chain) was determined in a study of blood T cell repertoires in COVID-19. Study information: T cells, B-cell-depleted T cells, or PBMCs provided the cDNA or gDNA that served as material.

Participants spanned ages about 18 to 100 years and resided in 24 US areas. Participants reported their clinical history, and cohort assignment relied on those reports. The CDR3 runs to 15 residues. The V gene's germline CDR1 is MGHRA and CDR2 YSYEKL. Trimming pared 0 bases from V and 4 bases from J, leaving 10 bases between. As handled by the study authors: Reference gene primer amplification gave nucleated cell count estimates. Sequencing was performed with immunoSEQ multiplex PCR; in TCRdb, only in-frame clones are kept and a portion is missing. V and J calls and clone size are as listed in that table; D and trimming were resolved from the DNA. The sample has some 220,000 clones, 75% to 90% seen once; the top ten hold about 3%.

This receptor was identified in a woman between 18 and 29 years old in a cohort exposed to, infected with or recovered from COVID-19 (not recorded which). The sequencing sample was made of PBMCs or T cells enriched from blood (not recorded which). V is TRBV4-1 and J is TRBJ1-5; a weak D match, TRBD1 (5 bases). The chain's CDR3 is CASSQDRVRNQPQHF. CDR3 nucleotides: TGCGCCAGCAGCCAAGACAGGGTAAGGAATCAGCCCCAGCATTTT.